This T cell receptor beta chain is drawn from a study of cytomegalovirus exposure and HLA in healthy donors. TCRdb's copy holds only in-frame clones and misses some; the assay was immunoSEQ multiplex PCR. Found here are roughly 65,000 clones, roughly 94% of them singletons; the top ten hold 4% to 5.5%. Of note for this clone: Antigen: not known.

The germline CDR1 and CDR2 sequences are LNHDA and SQIVND (reference sequence). The trim removed 6 bases at V and 0 bases at J, leaving 6 bases unmatched. This CDR3 is 16 amino acids long. General study results and limits: The authors confirmed in vitro that a few CMV-associated chains were specific for CMV antigens. A list of 164 TCR beta chains associated with cytomegalovirus was given. Rare TCR sequences predominated, though certain public TCRs were found in many donors.

The chain carries TRBV19 and TRBJ2-3; TRBD2 agrees at 10 bases. Material for sequencing was PBMCs. This clonotype was obtained from a man aged 18 to 30 in good health and CMV-seropositive. The CDR3 DNA is TGTGCCAGTAGCCACGGACTAGCGGCTAGCACAGATACGCAGTATTTT. Amino acid sequence: CASSHGLAASTDTQYF.